By its share, the clone carrying this T cell receptor beta chain is medium-sized (0.01 to 0.1%). There were six milliliters of peripheral blood drawn at each of two time points. The data are from a study of prognosis after radiotherapy for stage I lung cancer. Background on the study: Ages of the approximately 12 men and about 6 women ranged about 53 to 85 years, median about 70. SBRT radiotherapy comprised 3 to 5 fractions at a biologically effective dose of at least 100 Gy.

The TCR beta CDR3 region was amplified from genomic DNA, with two rounds of multiplex PCR being used for the amplification. The first round of PCR was done with primers that matched each TRBV and TRBJ gene. PCR's second round employed universal primers. TCRdb reprocessed the multiplex PCR reads via MiXCR and lists one record per CDR3 protein. The data show 9,500 to 15,000 distinct CDR3 sequences, 45% to 60% seen once. The sequenced sample was PBMCs, obtained before or after stereotactic body radiation therapy (not recorded which). The sequence derives from a donor aged 50 or older with non-small cell lung cancer.

The CDR3 loop is CSARDLEEQGQPQHF. CDR3 DNA sequence: TGCAGTGCTAGAGATCTGGAGGAACAGGGACAGCCCCAGCATTTT. The chain couples TRBV20-1 to TRBJ1-5; a weak D match, TRBD1 (6 bases). This CDR3 comprises 15 residues. Trimming took off 0 bases at V and 7 bases at J, with 16 bases between the two ends. Germline CDR1 is DFQATT and CDR2 is SNEGSKA (reference sequence).